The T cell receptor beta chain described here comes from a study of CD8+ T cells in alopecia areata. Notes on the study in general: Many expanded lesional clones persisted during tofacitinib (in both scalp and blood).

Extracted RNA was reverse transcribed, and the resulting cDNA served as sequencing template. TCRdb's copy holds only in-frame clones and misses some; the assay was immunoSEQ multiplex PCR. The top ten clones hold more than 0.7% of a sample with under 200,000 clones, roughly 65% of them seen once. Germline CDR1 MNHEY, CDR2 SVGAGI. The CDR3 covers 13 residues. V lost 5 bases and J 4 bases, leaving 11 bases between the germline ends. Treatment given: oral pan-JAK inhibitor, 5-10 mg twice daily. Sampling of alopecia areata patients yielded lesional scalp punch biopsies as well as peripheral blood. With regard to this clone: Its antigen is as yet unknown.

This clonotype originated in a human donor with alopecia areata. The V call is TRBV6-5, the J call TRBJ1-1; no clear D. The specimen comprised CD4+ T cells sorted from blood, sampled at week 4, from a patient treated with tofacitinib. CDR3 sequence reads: CASSNELFTEAFF. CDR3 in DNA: TGTGCCAGCAGTAACGAATTATTCACTGAAGCTTTCTTT.